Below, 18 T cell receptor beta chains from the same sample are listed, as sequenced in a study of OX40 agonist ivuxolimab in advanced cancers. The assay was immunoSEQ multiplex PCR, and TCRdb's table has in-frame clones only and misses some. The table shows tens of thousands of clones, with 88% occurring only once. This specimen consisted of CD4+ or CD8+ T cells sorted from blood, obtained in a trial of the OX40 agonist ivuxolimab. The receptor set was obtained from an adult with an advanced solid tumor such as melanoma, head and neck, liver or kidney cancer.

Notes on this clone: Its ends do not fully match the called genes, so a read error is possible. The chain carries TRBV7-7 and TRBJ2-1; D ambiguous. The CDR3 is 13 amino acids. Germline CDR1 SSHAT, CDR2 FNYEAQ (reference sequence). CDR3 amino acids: CASSLDVMNEQFF. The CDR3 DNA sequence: TGTGCTAGCAGCTTAGACGTCATGAATGAGCAGTTCTTC.

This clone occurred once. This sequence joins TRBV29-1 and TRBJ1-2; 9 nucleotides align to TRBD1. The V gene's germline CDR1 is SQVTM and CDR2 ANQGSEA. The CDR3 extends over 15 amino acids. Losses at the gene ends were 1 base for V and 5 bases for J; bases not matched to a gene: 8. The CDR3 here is CSVEGGDRAGYGYTF. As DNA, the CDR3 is TGCAGCGTTGAAGGCGGGGACAGGGCAGGGTATGGCTACACCTTC. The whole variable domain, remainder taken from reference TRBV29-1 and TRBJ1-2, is SAVISQKPSRDICQRGTSLTIQCQVDSQVTMMFWYRQQPGQSLTLIATANQGSEATYESGFVIDKFPISRPNLTFSTLTVSNMSPEDSSIYLCSVEGGDRAGYGYTFGSGTRLTVV.

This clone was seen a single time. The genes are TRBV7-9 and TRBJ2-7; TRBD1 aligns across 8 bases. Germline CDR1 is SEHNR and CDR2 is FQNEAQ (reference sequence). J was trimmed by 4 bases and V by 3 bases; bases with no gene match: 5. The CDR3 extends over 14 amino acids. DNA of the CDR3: TGTGCCAGCAGCTTCCGCCAGGGGGCTTACGAGCAGTACTTC. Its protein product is CASSFRQGAYEQYF.

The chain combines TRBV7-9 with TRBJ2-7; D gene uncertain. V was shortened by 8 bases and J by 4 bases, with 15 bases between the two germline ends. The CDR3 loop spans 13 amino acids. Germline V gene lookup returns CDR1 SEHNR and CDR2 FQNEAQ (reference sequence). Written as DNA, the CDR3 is TGTGCCAGCCGAGACCCGTACGGATACGAGCAGTACTTC. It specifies CASRDPYGYEQYF.

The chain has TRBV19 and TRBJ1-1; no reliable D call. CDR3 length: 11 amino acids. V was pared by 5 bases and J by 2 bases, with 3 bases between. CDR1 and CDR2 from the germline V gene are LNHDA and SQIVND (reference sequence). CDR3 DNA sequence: TGTGCCAGTAGTTTTAACACTGAAGCTTTCTTT. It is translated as CASSFNTEAFF.

CDR3 coding DNA: TGTGCCAGCAGCTGGGACTCGAGCTCCTACGAGCAGTACTTC. Its protein product is CASSWDSSSYEQYF. This chain connects TRBV11-1 to TRBJ2-7; maybe TRBD2 (6 bases). CDR1 is SGHAT and CDR2 is FQDESV in the germline V gene (reference sequence). V was clipped by 4 bases and J by 0 bases, with 10 bases between them. The CDR3 has 14 amino acids. The whole variable domain, filled in from reference TRBV11-1 and TRBJ2-7, reads EAEVAQSPRYKITEKSQAVAFWCDPISGHATLYWYRQILGQGPELLVQFQDESVVDDSQLPKDRFSAERLKGVDSTLKIQPAELGDSAMYLCASSWDSSSYEQYFGPGTRLTVT.

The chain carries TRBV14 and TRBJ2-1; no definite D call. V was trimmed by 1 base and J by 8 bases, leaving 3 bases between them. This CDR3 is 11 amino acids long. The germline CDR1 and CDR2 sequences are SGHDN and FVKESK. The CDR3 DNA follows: TGTGCCAGCAGCCAAGGGGATGAGCAGTTCTTC. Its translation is CASSQGDEQFF.

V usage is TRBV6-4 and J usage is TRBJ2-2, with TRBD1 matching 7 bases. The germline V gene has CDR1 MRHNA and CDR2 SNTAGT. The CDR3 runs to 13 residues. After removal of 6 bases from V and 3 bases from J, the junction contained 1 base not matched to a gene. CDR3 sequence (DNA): TGTGCCAGCAGACAGGGGTACACCGGGGAGCTGTTTTTT. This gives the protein CASRQGYTGELFF.

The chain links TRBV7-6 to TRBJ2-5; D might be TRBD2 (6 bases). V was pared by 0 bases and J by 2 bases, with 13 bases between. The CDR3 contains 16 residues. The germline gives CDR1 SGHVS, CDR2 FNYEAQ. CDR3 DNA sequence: TGTGCCAGCAGCTTAGCGCTTGGCGGGACTCAAGAGACCCAGTACTTC. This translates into CASSLALGGTQETQYF.

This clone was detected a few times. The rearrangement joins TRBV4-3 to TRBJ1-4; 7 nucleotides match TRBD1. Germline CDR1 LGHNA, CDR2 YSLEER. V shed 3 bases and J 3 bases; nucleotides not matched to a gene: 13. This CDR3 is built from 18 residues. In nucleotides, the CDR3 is TGCGCCAGCAGCCAGAGAACAGGGGATTGGGTAGCTAATGAAAAACTGTTTTTT. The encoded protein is CASSQRTGDWVANEKLFF.

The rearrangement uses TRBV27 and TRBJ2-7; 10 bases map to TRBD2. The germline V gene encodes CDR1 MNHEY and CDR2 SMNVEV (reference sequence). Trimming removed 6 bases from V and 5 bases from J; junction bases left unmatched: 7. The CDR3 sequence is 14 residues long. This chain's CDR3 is CASRLAGESHEQYF. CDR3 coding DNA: TGTGCCAGCAGGCTAGCGGGAGAGTCCCACGAGCAGTACTTC.

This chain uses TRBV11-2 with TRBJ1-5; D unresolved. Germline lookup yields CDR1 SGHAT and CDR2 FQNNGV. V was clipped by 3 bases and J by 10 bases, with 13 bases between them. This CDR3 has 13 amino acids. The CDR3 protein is CASSFGRVGPQHF. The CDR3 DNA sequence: TGTGCCAGCAGCTTCGGACGCGTAGGACCCCAGCATTTT.

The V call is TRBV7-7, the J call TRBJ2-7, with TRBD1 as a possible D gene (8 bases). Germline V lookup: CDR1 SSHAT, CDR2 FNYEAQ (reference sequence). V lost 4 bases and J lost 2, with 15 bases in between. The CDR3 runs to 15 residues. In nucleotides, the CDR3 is TGTGCCAGCAGCTCACGGACAGGGAGGGCCTACGAGCAGTACTTC. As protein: CASSSRTGRAYEQYF.

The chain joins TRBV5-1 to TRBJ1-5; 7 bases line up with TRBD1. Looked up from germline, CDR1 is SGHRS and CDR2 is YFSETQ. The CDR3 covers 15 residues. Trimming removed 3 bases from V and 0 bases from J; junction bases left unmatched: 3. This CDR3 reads CASSSGTASNQPQHF. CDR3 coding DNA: TGCGCCAGCAGCTCCGGGACAGCTAGCAATCAGCCCCAGCATTTT.

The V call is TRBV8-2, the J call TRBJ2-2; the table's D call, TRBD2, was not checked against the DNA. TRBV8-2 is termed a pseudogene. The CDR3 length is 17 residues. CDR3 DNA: TGTGGCAGTGACTTACGTATAGGAGACGTCGACACCGGGGAGCTGTTTTTT. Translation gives CGSDLRIGDVDTGELFF.

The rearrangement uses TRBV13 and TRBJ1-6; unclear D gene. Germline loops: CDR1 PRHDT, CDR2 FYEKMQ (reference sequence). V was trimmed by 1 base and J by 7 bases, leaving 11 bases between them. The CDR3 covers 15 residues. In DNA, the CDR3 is TGTGCCAGCAGCTTAGTCGCGAGGAGGAATTCACCCCTCCACTTT. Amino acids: CASSLVARRNSPLHF.

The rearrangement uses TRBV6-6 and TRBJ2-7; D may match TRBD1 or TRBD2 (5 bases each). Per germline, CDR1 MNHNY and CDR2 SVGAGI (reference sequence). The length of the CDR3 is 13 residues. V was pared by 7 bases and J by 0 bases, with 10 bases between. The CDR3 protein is CASIGDGSYEQYF. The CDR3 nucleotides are TGTGCCAGCATCGGGGACGGCTCCTACGAGCAGTACTTC.

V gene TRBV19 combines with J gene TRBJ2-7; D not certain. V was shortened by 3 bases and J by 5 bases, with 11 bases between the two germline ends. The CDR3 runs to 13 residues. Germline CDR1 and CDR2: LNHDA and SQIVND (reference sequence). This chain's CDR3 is CASSISARNEQYF. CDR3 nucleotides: TGTGCCAGTAGTATTTCAGCGCGCAACGAGCAGTACTTC.